The next 16 T cell receptor beta chains were all read from a single sample in a study of shared clonotypes between healthy human individuals. The repertoire was sequenced with immunoSEQ multiplex PCR; TCRdb's copy has only in-frame clones and lacks some. The sample contains fewer than 550,000 clones, approximately 79% of which appear only once. The source material was PBMCs. These TCRs come from a woman aged 40 to 49 in good health. Some clones in this sample may be carry-over from other donors' samples.

This chain links TRBV7-2 with TRBJ2-6; TRBD2 might be the D (6 bases). CDR1 is SGHTA and CDR2 is FQGNSA in the germline V gene. The CDR3 is 16 amino acids. Trimming took off 5 bases at V and 3 bases at J, with 14 bases between the two ends. The CDR3 DNA reads TGTGCCAGCAGCCCGCAGGTCGGGGGTGGGGCCAACGTCCTGACTTTC. Amino acids: CASSPQVGGGANVLTF.

This chain joins TRBV27 and TRBJ1-5; the D is unclear. The CDR3 length is 16 residues. The V gene's germline CDR1 is MNHEY and CDR2 SMNVEV (reference sequence). V was trimmed by 3 bases and J by 1 base, leaving 13 bases between them. CDR3 bases: TGTGCCAGCAGTTTTCTGTCAGCAAACAGCAATCAGCCCCAGCATTTT. Translation gives CASSFLSANSNQPQHF.

The CDR3 spells CASSLALSGRGADTQYF. The CDR3 bases are TGTGCCAGCAGCTTAGCGCTCTCCGGGAGAGGCGCAGATACGCAGTATTTT. The rearrangement joins TRBV7-2 to TRBJ2-3; maybe TRBD2 (6 bases). Germline V gene data show CDR1 as SGHTA and CDR2 as FQGNSA. The CDR3 sequence is 17 residues long. V was pared by 0 bases and J by 4 bases, with 17 bases between.

The chain joins TRBV27 to TRBJ1-1; 8 bases agree with TRBD1. The germline gives CDR1 MNHEY, CDR2 SMNVEV (reference sequence). Trimming removed 2 bases from V and 5 bases from J; junction bases left unmatched: 7. CDR3 length: 15 residues. The CDR3 DNA reads TGTGCCAGCAGTTTAGGCGCAGGGGGCCAGACTGAAGCTTTCTTT. Amino acids: CASSLGAGGQTEAFF.

A few counts support this clone. V usage is TRBV28 and J usage is TRBJ1-5; the match to TRBD1 covers 8 bases. Germline-derived CDR1 and CDR2 are MDHEN and SYDVKM. This CDR3 comprises 13 residues. Unmatched junction bases numbered 4, after V lost 8 bases and J lost 4 bases. CDR3 residues: CASDTGGNQPQHF. DNA of the CDR3: TGTGCCAGCGATACAGGGGGAAATCAGCCCCAGCATTTT.

The CDR3 here is CAWSGGRVYEQYF. DNA of the CDR3: TGTGCCTGGAGTGGTGGCAGGGTCTACGAGCAGTACTTC. The chain is built from TRBV30 and TRBJ2-7; D perhaps matches TRBD1 (5 bases). CDR3 length: 13 amino acids. V dropped 1 base and J dropped 3 bases, with 10 bases sitting between them. Germline-derived CDR1 and CDR2 are GTSNPN and SVGIG (reference sequence).

This chain connects TRBV28 to TRBJ1-5; tentative D call: TRBD1 (6 bases). Germline CDR1 is MDHEN and CDR2 is SYDVKM. V lost 6 bases and J lost 3, with 18 bases in between. This CDR3 has 16 residues. This CDR3 reads CASRSGTMGDNQPQHF. As DNA, the CDR3 is TGTGCCAGCAGGTCTGGGACAATGGGAGACAATCAGCCCCAGCATTTT.

This clone has a count of ten or more. The V gene is TRBV18, the J gene TRBJ1-1, with D possibly matching TRBD1 (6 bases). The ends were cut back, 5 bases at V and 1 base at J, with 14 bases in the middle. The CDR3 is 15 amino acids. The germline V gene has CDR1 KGHSH and CDR2 LQKENI. The CDR3 loop reads CASSEMGARNTEAFF. CDR3 DNA sequence: TGTGCCAGCTCAGAAATGGGGGCGCGGAACACTGAAGCTTTCTTT.

V usage is TRBV27 and J usage is TRBJ2-3; a weak D match, TRBD1 (6 bases). Trimming stripped 5 bases from V and 6 bases from J, with 24 bases between. Looked up from germline, CDR1 is MNHEY and CDR2 is SMNVEV (reference sequence). CDR3 length equals 17 residues. The CDR3 coding sequence is TGTGCCAGCAGTCGTACCCCTCCGGGACAAAGGATCGATACGCAGTATTTT. Protein sequence: CASSRTPPGQRIDTQYF.

This chain joins TRBV6-1 and TRBJ1-5, with 7 bases aligning to TRBD1. Looked up from germline, CDR1 is MNHNS and CDR2 is SASEGT. V gave up 6 bases and J gave up 4 bases; unmatched junction bases: 9. This CDR3 comprises 15 residues. CDR3 amino acids: CASSKYGTANQPQHF. The CDR3 nucleotides read TGTGCCAGCAGCAAATACGGGACAGCTAATCAGCCCCAGCATTTT.

The genes are TRBV5-5 and TRBJ2-1; TRBD1 or TRBD2 may be the D gene (5 bases each). The CDR3 length is 13 residues. CDR1 and CDR2 from the germline V gene are SGHKS and YYEKEE (reference sequence). V was cut by 4 bases and J by 2 bases, with 7 bases left in between. CDR3 bases: TGTGCCAGCAGCGGGGACCCCTACAATGAGCAGTTCTTC. Translating gives CASSGDPYNEQFF.

V and J are TRBV10-2 and TRBJ1-5; 7 bases align to TRBD1. Per the germline V gene, CDR1 is WSHSY and CDR2 is SAAADI. The length of the CDR3 is 13 residues. V lost 6 bases, J lost 6 bases, and 5 bases stayed unmatched. The CDR3 DNA reads TGCGCCAGCAGAAAGGGGGCAGGTCAGCCCCAGCATTTT. Its translation is CASRKGAGQPQHF.

This rearrangement joins TRBV4-1 to TRBJ2-3, with D unclear. CDR1 and CDR2 (germline): MGHRA, YSYEKL. CDR3 size: 15 residues. The germline V and J ends were trimmed by 4 bases and 1 base, with 12 bases remaining between them. The CDR3 here is CASSLIGSRTDTQYF. In DNA form, the CDR3 reads TGCGCCAGCAGCCTTATAGGGTCTCGCACAGATACGCAGTATTTT.

Worth noting for this clone: A junction boundary mismatches the germline segment, possibly from a read error. The genes are TRBV5-4 and TRBJ1-5; no definite D call. The CDR3 totals 13 residues. CDR1 is SGHNT and CDR2 is YYREEE in the germline V gene (reference sequence). CDR3 amino acids: CASSQDWSQPQHF. CDR3 bases: TGCGCCAGCAGCCAAGATTGGAGTCAGCCCCAGCATTTT.

The J gene is TRBJ2-3, the V gene TRBV15; 13 nucleotides align to TRBD2. The germline CDR1 and CDR2 sequences are LNHNV and YYDKDF (reference sequence). This CDR3 has 16 amino acids. Unmatched junction bases numbered 6, after V lost 0 bases and J lost 9 bases. The CDR3 spells CATSRDRGTSGKTQYF. In nucleotides, the CDR3 is TGTGCCACCAGCAGAGACCGCGGGACTAGCGGGAAAACGCAGTATTTT.

This clone has only one observation. The chain employs TRBV28 and TRBJ1-3, with 8 bases identical to TRBD1. This CDR3 has 15 residues. CDR1 is MDHEN and CDR2 is SYDVKM in the germline V gene. The trim removed 4 bases at V and 3 bases at J, leaving 5 bases unmatched. The CDR3 sequence is CASSSSGGSGNTIYF. The CDR3 DNA is TGTGCCAGCAGTTCTTCAGGGGGCAGTGGAAACACCATATATTTT.